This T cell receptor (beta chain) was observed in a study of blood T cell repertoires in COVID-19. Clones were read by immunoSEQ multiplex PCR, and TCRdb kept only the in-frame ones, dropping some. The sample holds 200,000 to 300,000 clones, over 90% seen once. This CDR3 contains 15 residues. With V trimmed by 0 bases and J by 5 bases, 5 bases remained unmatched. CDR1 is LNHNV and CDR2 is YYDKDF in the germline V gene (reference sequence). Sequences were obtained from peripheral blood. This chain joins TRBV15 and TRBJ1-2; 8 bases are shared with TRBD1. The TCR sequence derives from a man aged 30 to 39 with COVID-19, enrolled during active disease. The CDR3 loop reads CATSRETGEGYGYTF. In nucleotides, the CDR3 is TGTGCCACCAGCAGAGAGACAGGGGAGGGTTATGGCTACACCTTC.